This section outlines one TCR beta chain sequence together with its context. TCRdb's table, derived via immunoSEQ multiplex PCR, lists solely in-frame clones and lacks some. The sample includes about 37,000 clones, roughly 82% of them seen just once. Treatment meaning: preoperative locoregional IRX-2 cytokine immunotherapy. This sample is drawn from a study of preoperative IRX-2 immunotherapy in early breast cancer. This clonotype was obtained from a human donor with breast cancer. The sequencing here drew on lymph node tissue, taken after IRX-2 immunotherapy.

For the CDR3, the DNA is TGTGCCAGCAGTTATGAGGACAGGAGAGGACAGCCCCAGCATTTT. This gives the protein CASSYEDRRGQPQHF. The rearrangement uses TRBV6-8 and TRBJ1-5; 7 bases are shared with TRBD1. There are 15 residues in the CDR3. J was trimmed by 7 bases and V by 3 bases; bases with no gene match: 9. Germline V CDR1 and CDR2: MNHGY, SAAAGT.